This is a list of T cell receptor beta chains from one sample in a study of OX40 agonist ivuxolimab in advanced cancers. The protocol was immunoSEQ multiplex PCR, while the TCRdb copy is restricted to in-frame clones and leaves out a portion. The repertoire includes around 69,000 clones, roughly nine tenths of them detected once, and under 4.5% sits in the top ten. The starting material was CD4+ or CD8+ T cells sorted from blood, obtained in a trial of the OX40 agonist ivuxolimab. The receptors come from an adult with an advanced solid tumor such as melanoma, head and neck, liver or kidney cancer. The CDR3 runs from the conserved cysteine through the conserved F or W. The D gene is left open where the match is weak. Clone size is given for some rows only: seen once, a few or many times, or a class if the clone is expanded.

clone_size | d_call | j_call | v_call | cdr3_nt | cdr3_aa
few | NA | TRBJ1-1 | TRBV30 | TGTGCCTGGAGTGTACAGGGTTGGACTGAAGCTTTCTTT | CAWSVQGWTEAFF
NA | NA | TRBJ2-7 | TRBV7-2 | TGTGCCAGCAGCTTAATGGCGCCCTACGAGCAGTACTTC | CASSLMAPYEQYF
NA | NA | TRBJ1-6 | TRBV19 | TGTGCCAGTAGTTACAGGGACTCACCCCTCCACTTT | CASSYRDSPLHF
NA | NA | TRBJ2-5 | TRBV30 | TGTGCCTGTCAGTACGCAGGGTTCGCGGAGACCCAGTACTTC | CACQYAGFAETQYF
NA | TRBD1 | TRBJ2-1 | TRBV2 | TGTGCCAGCAGTGATTTAGTACAGGGGAAGAATGAGCAGTTCTTC | CASSDLVQGKNEQFF
NA | TRBD1 | TRBJ2-7 | TRBV30 | TGTGCCTGGAGTTCGGGACAGAGTTACGAGCAGTACTTC | CAWSSGQSYEQYF
NA | NA | TRBJ2-3 | TRBV2 | TGTGCCAGGGGGCCCGGTCACACAGATACGCAGTATTTT | CARGPGHTDTQYF
NA | TRBD1 | TRBJ1-2 | TRBV19 | TGTGCCAGTAGTGACTCGACAGGGGGCCTTGGCTACACCTTC | CASSDSTGGLGYTF
NA | TRBD1 | TRBJ2-7 | TRBV4-1 | TGCGCCAGCAGCCAAGGACAGGGGCGAGCCTACGAGCAGTACTTC | CASSQGQGRAYEQYF
NA | NA | TRBJ2-2 | TRBV11-2 | TGTGCCAGCAGCTTAGGAGGGGGGAGTTGGACCGGGGAGCTGTTTTTT | CASSLGGGSWTGELFF